The 6 T cell receptor beta chains below were found in one sample sequenced in a study of CD4+ T cells in melanoma. Clones were sequenced by immunoSEQ multiplex PCR, and TCRdb holds only the in-frame ones, with some missing. Of 6,600 or so clones in the sample, about 70% were seen once. Sequenced sample: cells from a culture (not recorded whether cultured in vitro). The receptors come from a human donor with melanoma.

This clone was counted between two and nine times. The rearrangement joins TRBV7-2 to TRBJ2-3; D possibly corresponds to TRBD2 (5 bases). From germline, CDR1 is SGHTA and CDR2 FQGNSA. The CDR3 contains 13 residues. V was clipped by 4 bases and J by 6 bases, with 11 bases between them. DNA of the CDR3: TGTGCCAGCAGCTCCGGGATGAAGGATACGCAGTATTTT. Protein sequence: CASSSGMKDTQYF.

This clone appeared a few times. This rearrangement joins TRBV7-3 to TRBJ1-6; D uncertain. The CDR3 covers 15 residues. Germline-derived CDR1 and CDR2 are SGHTA and FQGTGA. The V end was cut by 1 base, the J end by 7 bases, with 11 bases between. CDR3 nucleotides: TGTGCCAGCAGCTTAAGACCAACACGGAATTCACCCCTCCACTTT. This translates into CASSLRPTRNSPLHF.

The chain couples TRBV6-1 to TRBJ1-5; 8 bases fit TRBD1. CDR1 is MNHNS and CDR2 is SASEGT in the germline V gene. This CDR3 comprises 15 residues. J lost 2 bases, V lost 3 bases, and 3 bases had no gene match. The CDR3 is CASSDRGLRNQPQHF. CDR3 DNA sequence: TGTGCCAGCAGTGACAGGGGGCTGCGCAATCAGCCCCAGCATTTT.

This clone was found once. V is TRBV10-3 and J is TRBJ2-3; D is perhaps TRBD1 or TRBD2 (5 bases each). The ends were cut back, 11 bases at V and 4 bases at J, with 10 bases in the middle. This CDR3 is built from 11 residues. Germline loops: CDR1 ENHRY, CDR2 SYGVKD. The CDR3 region has the DNA TGTGCCGCTGGGACGCCAGATACGCAGTATTTT. The encoded protein is CAAGTPDTQYF.

V usage is TRBV4-1 and J usage is TRBJ2-7, with TRBD1 matching 7 bases. The V segment lost 3 bases and the J segment 1 base; nucleotides outside the gene matches: 6. Germline V CDR1 and CDR2: MGHRA, YSYEKL. The CDR3 has 15 residues. Here the CDR3 reads CASSHVGRGSYEQYF. The DNA for the CDR3 is TGCGCCAGCAGCCACGTAGGCAGGGGGTCCTACGAGCAGTACTTC.

This clone was found a few times. CDR3 protein: CASRGDGANEQFF. The CDR3 DNA follows: TGTGCCAGCAGGGGGGATGGGGCGAATGAGCAGTTCTTC. The V gene is TRBV3-1 (or the pseudogene TRBV3-2), the J gene TRBJ2-1; D may correspond to TRBD1 or TRBD2 (5 bases each). Germline CDR1 and CDR2: LGHDT and YNNKEL (reference sequence). The CDR3 runs 13 residues. Trimming left V 6 bases short and J 7 bases short, with 13 bases between.